This TCR beta chain was observed in a study of blood T cells in healthy people across ages. Study details: When template switching was applied, about one barcoded beta molecule was captured per two T cells.

Notes on this clonotype: What it binds is not known.

A second 7 to 11 cycle PCR used barcoded and J-beta primers. The template-switch adaptor, which had 12 random nucleotides, put a tag on each cDNA molecule. TCRdb processed the 5' RACE reads anew with MiXCR; each CDR3 protein has one entry. The repertoire holds more than 550,000 distinct CDR3 sequences, about a fifth seen once, with 22% in the top ten. General study findings and limits: When one million T cells were used, diversity estimates were thought to be underestimates. With naive T cell percentage, TCR beta diversity showed a strong correlation.

The source of this sequence is a man between 65 and 85 years old in good health. Material: blood.

The CDR3 nucleotides are TGTGCCAGCAGCCCCGACAACACCGGGGAGCTGTTTTTT. Its protein product is CASSPDNTGELFF. The gene calls are TRBV7-2 and TRBJ2-2; D gene ambiguous. V shed 5 bases and J shed 2 bases, with 6 bases lying between them. The CDR3 runs to 13 residues. The germline V gene has CDR1 SGHTA and CDR2 FQGNSA.